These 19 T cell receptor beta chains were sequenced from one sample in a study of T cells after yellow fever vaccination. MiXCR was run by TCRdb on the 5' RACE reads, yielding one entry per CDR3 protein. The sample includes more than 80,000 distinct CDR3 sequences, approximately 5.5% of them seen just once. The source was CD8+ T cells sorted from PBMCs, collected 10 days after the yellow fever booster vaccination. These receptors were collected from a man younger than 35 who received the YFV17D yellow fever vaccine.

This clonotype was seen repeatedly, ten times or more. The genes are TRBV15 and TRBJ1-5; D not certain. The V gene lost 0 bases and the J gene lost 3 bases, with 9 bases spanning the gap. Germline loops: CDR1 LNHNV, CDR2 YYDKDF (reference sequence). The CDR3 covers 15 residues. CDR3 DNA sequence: TGTGCCACCAGCAGAGATTTGCAGGTCAATCAGCCCCAGCATTTT. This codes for CATSRDLQVNQPQHF. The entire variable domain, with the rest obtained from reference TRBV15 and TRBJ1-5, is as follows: DAMVIQNPRYQVTQFGKPVTLSCSQTLNHNVMYWYQQKSSQAPKLLFHYYDKDFNNEADTPDNFQSRRPNTSFCFLDIRSPGLGDTAMYLCATSRDLQVNQPQHFGDGTRLSIL.

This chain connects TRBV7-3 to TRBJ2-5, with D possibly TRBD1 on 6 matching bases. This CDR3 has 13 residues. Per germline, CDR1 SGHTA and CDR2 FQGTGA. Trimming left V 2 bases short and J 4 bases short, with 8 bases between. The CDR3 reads CASSLLGGETQYF. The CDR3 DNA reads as TGTGCCAGCAGCTTATTAGGGGGAGAGACCCAGTACTTC. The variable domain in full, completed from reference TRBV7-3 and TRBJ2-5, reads GAGVSQTPSNKVTEKGKYVELRCDPISGHTALYWYRQSLGQGPEFLIYFQGTGAADDSGLPNDRFFAVRPEGSVSTLKIQRTERGDSAVYLCASSLLGGETQYFGPGTRLLVL.

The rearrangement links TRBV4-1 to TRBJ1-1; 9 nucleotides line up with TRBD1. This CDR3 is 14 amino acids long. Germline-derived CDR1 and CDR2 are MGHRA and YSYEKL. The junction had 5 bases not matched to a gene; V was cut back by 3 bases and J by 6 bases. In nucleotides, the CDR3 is TGCGCCAGCAGCCATGGTGGGACAGGGCCTGAAGCTTTCTTT. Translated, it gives CASSHGGTGPEAFF.

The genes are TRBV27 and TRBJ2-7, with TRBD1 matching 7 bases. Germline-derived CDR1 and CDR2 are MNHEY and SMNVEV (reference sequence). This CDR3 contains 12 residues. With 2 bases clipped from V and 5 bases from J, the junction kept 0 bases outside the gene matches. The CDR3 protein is CASSLDRDEQYF. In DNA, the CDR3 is TGTGCCAGCAGTTTAGACAGGGACGAGCAGTACTTC.

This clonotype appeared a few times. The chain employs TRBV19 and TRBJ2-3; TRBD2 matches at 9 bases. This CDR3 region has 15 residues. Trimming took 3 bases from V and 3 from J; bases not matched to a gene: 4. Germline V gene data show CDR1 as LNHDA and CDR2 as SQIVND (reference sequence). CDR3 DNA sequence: TGTGCCAGTAGTATCGACGCGGGGGGGACAGATACGCAGTATTTT. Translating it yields CASSIDAGGTDTQYF.

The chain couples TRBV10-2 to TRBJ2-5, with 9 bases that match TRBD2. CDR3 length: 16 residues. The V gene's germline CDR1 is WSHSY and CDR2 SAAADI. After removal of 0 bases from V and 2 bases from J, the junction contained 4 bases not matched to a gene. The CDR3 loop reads CASSESIAGGQETQYF. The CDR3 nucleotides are TGCGCCAGCAGTGAGTCGATTGCGGGGGGGCAAGAGACCCAGTACTTC.

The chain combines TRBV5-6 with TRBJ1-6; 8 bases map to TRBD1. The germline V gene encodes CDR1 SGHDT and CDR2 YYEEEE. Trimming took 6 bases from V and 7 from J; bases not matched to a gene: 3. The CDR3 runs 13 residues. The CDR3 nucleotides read TGTGCCAGCACGCAGGGGGCCAATTCACCCCTCCACTTT. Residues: CASTQGANSPLHF.

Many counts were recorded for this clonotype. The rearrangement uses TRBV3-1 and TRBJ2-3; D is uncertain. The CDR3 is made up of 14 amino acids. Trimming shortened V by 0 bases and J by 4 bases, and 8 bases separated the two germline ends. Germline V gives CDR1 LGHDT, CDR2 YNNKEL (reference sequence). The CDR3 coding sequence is TGTGCCAGCAGCCAAGAAATACTGGCAGATACGCAGTATTTT. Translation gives CASSQEILADTQYF.

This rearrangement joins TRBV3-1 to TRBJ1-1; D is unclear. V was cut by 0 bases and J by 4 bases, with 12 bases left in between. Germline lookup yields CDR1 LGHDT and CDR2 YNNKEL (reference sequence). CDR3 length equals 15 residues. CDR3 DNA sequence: TGTGCCAGCAGCCAAGAGAGGGTAGCGAGCACTGAAGCTTTCTTT. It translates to CASSQERVASTEAFF. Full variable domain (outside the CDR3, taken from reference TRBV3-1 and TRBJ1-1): DTAVSQTPKYLVTQMGNDKSIKCEQNLGHDTMYWYKQDSKKFLKIMFSYNNKELIINETVPNRFSPKSPDKAHLNLHINSLELGDSAVYFCASSQERVASTEAFFGQGTRLTVV.

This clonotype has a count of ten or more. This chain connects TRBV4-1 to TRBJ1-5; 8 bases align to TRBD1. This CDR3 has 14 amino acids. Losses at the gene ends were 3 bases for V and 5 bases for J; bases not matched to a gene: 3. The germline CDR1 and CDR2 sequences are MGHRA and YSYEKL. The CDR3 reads CASSHETGDQPQHF. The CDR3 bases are TGCGCCAGCAGCCATGAGACAGGGGATCAGCCCCAGCATTTT.

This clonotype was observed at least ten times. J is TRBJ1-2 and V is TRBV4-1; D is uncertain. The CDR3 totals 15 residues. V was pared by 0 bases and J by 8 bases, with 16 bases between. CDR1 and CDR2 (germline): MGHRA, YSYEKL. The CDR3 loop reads CASSQEAATRRGYTF. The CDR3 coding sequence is TGCGCCAGCAGCCAAGAGGCGGCCACCCGCCGGGGCTACACCTTC.

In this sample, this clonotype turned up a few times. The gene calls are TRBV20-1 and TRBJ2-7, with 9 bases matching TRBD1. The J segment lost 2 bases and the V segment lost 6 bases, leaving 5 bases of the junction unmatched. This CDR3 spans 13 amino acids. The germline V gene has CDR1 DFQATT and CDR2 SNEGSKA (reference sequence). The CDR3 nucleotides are TGCAGTGCACGGACAGGGGCAACCTACGAGCAGTACGTC. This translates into CSARTGATYEQYV.

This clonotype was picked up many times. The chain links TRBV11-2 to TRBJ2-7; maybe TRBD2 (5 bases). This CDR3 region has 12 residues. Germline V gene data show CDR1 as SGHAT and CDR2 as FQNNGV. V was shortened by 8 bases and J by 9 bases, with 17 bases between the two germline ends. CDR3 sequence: CASGQGSLGQYV. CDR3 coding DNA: TGTGCCAGCGGCCAAGGGAGCTTGGGGCAGTACGTC.

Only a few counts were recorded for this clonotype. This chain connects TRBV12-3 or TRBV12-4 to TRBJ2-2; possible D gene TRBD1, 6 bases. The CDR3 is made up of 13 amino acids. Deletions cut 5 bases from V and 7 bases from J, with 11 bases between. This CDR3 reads CASSTGPSGELFF. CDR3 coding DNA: TGTGCCAGCAGTACAGGGCCCAGCGGGGAGCTGTTTTTT.

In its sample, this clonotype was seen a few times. DNA for the CDR3: TGTGCCAGCTCACCAGGGCAGGGGTTGAGCGAGCAGTACGTC. It specifies CASSPGQGLSEQYV. The V and J genes are TRBV18 and TRBJ2-7; possible D gene TRBD1, 6 bases. CDR1 and CDR2 from the germline V gene are KGHSH and LQKENI. Between the trimmed V and J ends, which lost 2 bases and 6 bases, there was a span of 14 bases. The length of the CDR3 is 14 residues.

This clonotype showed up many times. The CDR3 coding sequence is TGCGCCAGCAGCTTGGATTGGGATCGTGGCTACACCTTC. This encodes CASSLDWDRGYTF. The chain has TRBV5-1 and TRBJ1-2; D unclear. In germline, CDR1 is SGHRS, CDR2 YFSETQ. V was clipped by 0 bases and J by 7 bases, with 10 bases between them. This CDR3 region has 13 residues. Based on the CDR3 plus reference TRBV5-1 and TRBJ1-2, the full variable domain is KAGVTQTPRYLIKTRGQQVTLSCSPISGHRSVSWYQQTPGQGLQFLFEYFSETQRNKGNFPGRFSGRQFSNSRSEMNVSTLELGDSALYLCASSLDWDRGYTFGSGTRLTVV.

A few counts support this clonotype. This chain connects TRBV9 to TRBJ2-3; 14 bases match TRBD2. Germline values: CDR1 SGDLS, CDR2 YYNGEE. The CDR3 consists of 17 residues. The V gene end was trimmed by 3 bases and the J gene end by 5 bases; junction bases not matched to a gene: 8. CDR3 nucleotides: TGTGCCAGCAGCGCCTTCGGGACTAGCGGGGGAGGAGATACGCAGTATTTT. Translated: CASSAFGTSGGGDTQYF.

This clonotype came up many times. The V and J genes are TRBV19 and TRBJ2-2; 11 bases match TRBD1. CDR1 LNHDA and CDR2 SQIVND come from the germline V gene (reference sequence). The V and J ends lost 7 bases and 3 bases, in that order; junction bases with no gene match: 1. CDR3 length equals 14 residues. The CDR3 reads CASKGQGDTGELFF. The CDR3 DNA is TGTGCCAGTAAGGGACAGGGGGACACCGGGGAGCTGTTTTTT.

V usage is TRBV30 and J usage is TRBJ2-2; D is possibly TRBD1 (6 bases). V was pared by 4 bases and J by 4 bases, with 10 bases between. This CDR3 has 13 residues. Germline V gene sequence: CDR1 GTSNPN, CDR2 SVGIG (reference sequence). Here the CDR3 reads CAWNKQGTGELFF. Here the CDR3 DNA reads TGTGCCTGGAACAAACAGGGCACCGGGGAGCTGTTTTTT.